This TCR beta chain was observed in a study of cytomegalovirus exposure and HLA in healthy donors. The study's findings and limits: Presence/absence analyses supposed approximately even sequencing depth among donors.

The CDR3 loop spans 15 amino acids. The germline gives CDR1 MNHNY, CDR2 SVGAGI (reference sequence). Trimming cost V 5 bases and J 3 bases, with 16 bases left between them. Researchers ran the PCR with 60 Vbeta and 13 Jbeta primers. Using immunoSEQ multiplex PCR, the repertoire was profiled, and TCRdb retains in-frame clones only, with some absent. The table records around 190,000 clones, roughly 88% of them present only once. Worth noting for this clone: The antigen remains undetermined.

Sample: PBMCs. This sequence was found in a girl between 2 and 10 years old in good health and CMV-seropositive. The chain couples TRBV6-6 to TRBJ1-2; no firm D call. The CDR3 nucleotides are TGTGCCAGCAGTAATAGCCTTCAGATTTACTATGGCTACACCTTC. This translates into CASSNSLQIYYGYTF.